This T cell receptor beta chain was sequenced in a study of blood T cell repertoires in COVID-19. Whole-study context: COVID-19 samples from acute and convalescent phases originated in the United States, Italy and Spain. The analysed material was cDNA or gDNA that came from T cells, B-cell-depleted T cells, or PBMCs.

Original methodology: Reference gene primer amplification in the assay estimated nucleated cell counts. Only in-frame clones appear in the TCRdb table, and some are missing; sequencing was by immunoSEQ multiplex PCR. V, J and clone size were drawn from that table, and D and trimming were deduced from the DNA. The sample comprises fewer than 350,000 clones, around 86% of which are singletons, and just under 3% rests with the top ten. The CDR3 contains 14 residues. CDR1 MNHEY and CDR2 SVGEGT come from the germline V gene. V was cut by 4 bases and J by 4 bases, with 11 bases left in between. The source of this sequence is a woman in her sixties with active or convalescent COVID-19. The genes are TRBV6-2 or TRBV6-3 and TRBJ1-5, with D hard to call. The sample consisted of peripheral blood. The CDR3 here is CASSLMYSNQPQHF. The CDR3 DNA sequence: TGTGCCAGCAGTTTAATGTACAGTAATCAGCCCCAGCATTTT.